A selection of T cell receptor beta chains follows, all from one sample in a study of blood T cell repertoires in COVID-19. Clones were sequenced by immunoSEQ multiplex PCR, and TCRdb holds only the in-frame ones, with some missing. The sample lists a few hundred thousand clones, roughly four fifths occurring once. The sequenced material came from PBMCs or T cells enriched from blood (not recorded which). These receptors were collected from a woman in her forties or fifties who had recovered from COVID-19. CDR3s include the opening cysteine and the closing phenylalanine or tryptophan. D genes are given only for firm matches. The size of a clone is reported for some rows only, either as once, few or many, or as a class for expanded clones.

clone_size	v_call	j_call	d_call	cdr3_aa	cdr3_nt
NA	TRBV3-1/TRBV3-2	TRBJ2-1	NA	CATAVQGGFSYNEQFF	TGTGCCACCGCAGTCCAGGGGGGATTTTCCTACAATGAGCAGTTCTTC
NA	TRBV20-1	TRBJ1-2	NA	CSASPSTDSNYGYTF	TGCAGTGCTAGTCCATCGACCGACTCTAACTATGGCTACACCTTC
NA	TRBV19	TRBJ2-5	NA	CATPFSSGQLNETQYF	TGTGCCACCCCTTTTAGTAGCGGTCAACTTAACGAGACCCAGTACTTC
NA	TRBV6-2/TRBV6-3	TRBJ1-1	TRBD1	CASSYPIQGAYTEAFF	TGTGCCAGCAGTTACCCCATACAGGGGGCATATACTGAAGCTTTCTTT
NA	TRBV6-2/TRBV6-3	TRBJ1-6	NA	CASSLMGEERSALHF	TGTGCCAGCAGTTTAATGGGAGAAGAACGTTCGGCCCTCCACTTT
NA	TRBV30	TRBJ2-6	TRBD1	CAWSVGGQGLTGANVLTF	TGTGCCTGGAGTGTAGGGGGACAGGGGTTGACTGGGGCCAACGTCCTGACTTTC
NA	TRBV27	TRBJ1-2	TRBD1	CASSSSPWTGAYGYTF	TGTGCCAGCAGTTCCTCTCCATGGACAGGGGCCTATGGCTACACCTTC
NA	TRBV5-1	TRBJ1-2	TRBD1	CASSPGMDRALPGYTF	TGCGCCAGCAGCCCGGGGATGGACAGGGCTCTCCCTGGCTACACCTTC
once	TRBV6-5	TRBJ1-2	TRBD1	CATGTGKVYGYTF	TGTGCCACCGGGACAGGGAAGGTCTATGGCTACACCTTC
NA	TRBV6-1	TRBJ2-5	TRBD2	CASSEGTSGGYLLGQETQYF	TGTGCCAGCAGTGAAGGGACTAGCGGGGGCTACCTCCTGGGACAAGAGACCCAGTACTTC
NA	TRBV9	TRBJ2-3	TRBD1	CASSPDRDTDTQYF	TGTGCCAGCAGCCCGGACAGGGACACAGATACGCAGTATTTT
NA	TRBV11-3	TRBJ2-3	TRBD2	CASSPSGNEDTQYF	TGTGCCAGCAGCCCTAGCGGGAATGAAGATACGCAGTATTTT
NA	TRBV3-1/TRBV3-2	TRBJ1-1	NA	CASSQLPTGITEAFF	TGTGCCAGCAGCCAACTACCGACAGGTATCACTGAAGCTTTCTTT
NA	TRBV5-1	TRBJ1-3	NA	CASSLEAGNTIYF	TGCGCCAGCAGCTTGGAAGCCGGTAACACCATATATTTT
NA	TRBV11-3	TRBJ1-1	NA	CASSFSTPEAFF	TGTGCCAGCAGCTTTTCAACACCGGAAGCTTTCTTT
NA	TRBV9	TRBJ1-1	TRBD1	CASSAFVQGVPQNTEAFF	TGTGCCAGCAGCGCCTTCGTGCAGGGGGTTCCGCAAAACACTGAAGCTTTCTTT
once	TRBV7-3	TRBJ2-1	TRBD1	CASSLNRGGNEQFF	TGTGCCAGCAGCTTAAACAGGGGCGGGAATGAGCAGTTCTTC
NA	TRBV9	TRBJ1-1	TRBD1	CASSVVTGQGSTEAFF	TGTGCCAGCAGCGTAGTAACCGGACAGGGGTCCACTGAAGCTTTCTTT
NA	TRBV28	TRBJ1-2	NA	CASNKGDGYTF	TGTGCCAGCAACAAGGGGGATGGCTACACCTTC
NA	TRBV10-3	TRBJ1-1	TRBD1	CAISLSRTGGNTEAFF	TGTGCCATCAGTCTTAGCCGGACAGGGGGGAACACTGAAGCTTTCTTT
NA	TRBV9	TRBJ1-1	NA	CASSVLPPTEAFF	TGTGCCAGCAGCGTTCTACCTCCCACTGAAGCTTTCTTT
NA	TRBV11-2	TRBJ2-3	TRBD1	CASSRGQGMADTQYF	TGTGCCAGTTCAAGGGGACAGGGGATGGCAGATACGCAGTATTTT
once	TRBV27	TRBJ1-5	NA	CASSFSSNQPQHF	TGTGCCAGCAGTTTTAGTAGCAATCAGCCCCAGCATTTT
NA	TRBV5-4	TRBJ1-2	NA	CASSLAAGDPNYGYTF	TGTGCCAGCAGCTTGGCTGCAGGGGACCCGAACTATGGCTACACCTTC
NA	TRBV6-5	TRBJ2-2	NA	CASSYTRNTGELFF	TGTGCCAGCAGTTACACAAGGAACACCGGGGAGCTGTTTTTT
NA	TRBV9	TRBJ2-1	NA	CASSVGSGIHSYNEQFF	TGTGCCAGCAGCGTTGGTAGCGGAATCCACTCCTACAATGAGCAGTTCTTC
few	TRBV7-2	TRBJ1-2	NA	CASSLGVASPNYGYTF	TGTGCCAGCAGCTTAGGGGTTGCTAGCCCTAACTATGGCTACACCTTC
NA	TRBV4-1	TRBJ1-2	TRBD1	CASSQDGQGNYGYTF	TGCGCCAGCAGCCAAGATGGACAGGGAAACTATGGCTACACCTTC
once	TRBV3-1/TRBV3-2	TRBJ1-1	NA	CASSSLRGTEAFF	TGTGCCAGCAGCTCCCTTCGGGGCACTGAAGCTTTCTTT
few	TRBV6-2/TRBV6-3	TRBJ2-5	NA	CASSYKETQYF	TGTGCCAGCAGTTATAAAGAGACCCAGTACTTC
NA	TRBV28	TRBJ2-7	NA	CASRVEDEQYF	TGTGCCAGCCGGGTGGAGGACGAGCAGTACTTC
NA	TRBV12-1	TRBJ1-1	NA	CACERDRDPNTEAFF	TGTGCCTGCGAAAGGGACAGGGATCCGAACACTGAAGCTTTCTTT
few	TRBV6-1	TRBJ1-1	NA	CASSEYRANTEAFF	TGTGCCAGCAGTGAATACAGGGCGAACACTGAAGCTTTCTTT
NA	TRBV10-3	TRBJ2-2	TRBD2	CAISESRGEDGELFF	TGTGCCATCAGTGAGTCCCGGGGGGAGGACGGGGAGCTGTTTTTT
once	TRBV6-5	TRBJ1-2	TRBD1	CASSYSGGGGYTF	TGTGCCAGCAGTTATTCAGGGGGCGGTGGCTACACCTTC
NA	TRBV19	TRBJ1-1	NA	CASSIDSGLQAEAFF	TGTGCCAGTAGTATAGATTCAGGACTGCAGGCTGAAGCTTTCTTT
NA	TRBV11-2	TRBJ2-7	TRBD2	CASSPLANEQYF	TGTGCCAGCAGCCCACTAGCGAACGAGCAGTACTTC
NA	TRBV14	TRBJ2-1	NA	CASSQDEVARSYNEQFF	TGTGCCAGCAGCCAAGATGAGGTAGCCAGATCCTACAATGAGCAGTTCTTC
NA	TRBV5-6	TRBJ1-2	TRBD1	CASQRTNRGRAFGYTF	TGTGCCAGCCAACGAACCAACAGGGGCAGGGCGTTTGGCTACACCTTC
NA	TRBV30	TRBJ1-5	NA	CAWSFGDSGQPQHF	TGTGCCTGGAGTTTCGGGGATTCAGGACAGCCCCAGCATTTT
NA	TRBV24-1	TRBJ1-2	NA	CATSLLDNPLGYTF	TGTGCCACCTCTCTCTTGGACAACCCTCTCGGCTACACCTTC
NA	TRBV29-1	TRBJ2-3	TRBD2	CSVEGSGHTDTQYF	TGCAGCGTTGAAGGTAGCGGGCACACAGATACGCAGTATTTT
once	TRBV7-8	TRBJ2-1	TRBD2	CASSLRRLGAGGFNEQFF	TGTGCCAGCAGCTTACGCCGACTAGGGGCGGGGGGTTTCAATGAGCAGTTCTTC
NA	TRBV30	TRBJ1-2	NA	CAWNRITNYGYTF	TGTGCCTGGAACAGGATCACTAACTATGGCTACACCTTC
NA	TRBV10-3	TRBJ1-1	NA	CAISELQGWTEAFF	TGTGCCATCAGTGAGCTTCAGGGTTGGACTGAAGCTTTCTTT
NA	TRBV11-3	TRBJ2-1	NA	CASSLESGYNEQFF	TGTGCCAGCAGCTTAGAAAGCGGCTACAATGAGCAGTTCTTC
NA	TRBV18	TRBJ2-2	NA	CASSPVTDSTGELFF	TGTGCCAGCTCACCTGTGACAGATTCCACCGGGGAGCTGTTTTTT
NA	TRBV27	TRBJ2-3	NA	CASSYGGPWDTQYF	TGTGCCAGCAGTTATGGAGGGCCTTGGGATACGCAGTATTTT
NA	TRBV19	TRBJ1-2	NA	CASSKILADNYGYTF	TGTGCCAGTAGTAAGATCCTGGCAGATAACTATGGCTACACCTTC
NA	TRBV13	TRBJ2-1	TRBD1	CASSPPGQGYNEQFF	TGTGCCAGCAGCCCCCCGGGACAGGGGTACAATGAGCAGTTCTTC
NA	TRBV2	TRBJ2-4	NA	CASSQYAKNIQYF	TGTGCCAGCTCCCAGTATGCCAAAAACATTCAGTACTTC
NA	TRBV10-3	TRBJ2-5	NA	CASNSLGPEGETQYF	TGTGCCTCCAACTCCCTGGGACCGGAGGGGGAGACCCAGTACTTC
NA	TRBV5-4	TRBJ2-1	TRBD2	CASRVGLAGEPSYNEQFF	TGTGCCAGCAGGGTGGGACTAGCGGGAGAGCCTTCTTACAATGAGCAGTTCTTC